This T cell receptor (beta chain) was sequenced for a study of Ad26.COV2.S vaccination and SARS-CoV-2 variants. Study-wide results and limits: Spike-specific CD8+ and CD4+ T cell responses reportedly showed substantial breadth after vaccination. People given the vaccine had a wider spike-specific TCR breadth than placebo recipients did. Total T cell responses were possibly underestimated by TCR breadth and depth analyses. Researchers reported similar non-spike TCR breadth in vaccine and placebo recipients.

A note on this clone: The antigen remains unidentified.

Sequencing was performed with immunoSEQ multiplex PCR; in TCRdb, only in-frame clones are kept and a portion is missing. This table has around 370,000 clones, about 91% appearing once. In germline, CDR1 is SGHNT, CDR2 YYREEE (reference sequence). The CDR3 contains 14 residues. The V end was cut by 4 bases, the J end by 4 bases, with 14 bases between. V and J are TRBV5-4 and TRBJ2-5; D is possibly TRBD2 (6 bases). The starting material was peripheral blood, obtained after recovery from COVID-19. The clonotype was recovered from a human donor who had recovered from COVID-19. The CDR3 protein is CASSPGGTPETQYF. Written as DNA, the CDR3 is TGTGCCAGCAGCCCAGGTGGGACTCCAGAGACCCAGTACTTC.